The T cell receptor beta chain under discussion was sequenced for a study of shared clonotypes between healthy human individuals (dated by TCRdb to the early 2020s). Some background on the complete study: The cohort comprised a couple of women and a few men aged 18 to 49 years. For each donor, CD4 naive and CD4 memory were each run on three plates, CD8 naive on two plates, and CD8 memory on one plate. Blood TCR repertoires of 5 or 6 healthy adults were deeply sequenced to estimate repertoire size and the extent of clonotype sharing between individuals. To increase sequencing depth and limit assay-specific biases, TCR repertoire library preparation and sequencing were carried out by different laboratories using diverse techniques. Leukapheresis yielded between about 0.85 and 10 billion PBMCs per donor.

TCR CDR3 regions were amplified from genomic DNA by multiplex PCR using the deep immunoSEQ assay. For each cell subset, the extracted genomic DNA was distributed evenly across all wells of several immunoSEQ 96-well plates, and each plate served as one replicate. For sorted subsets, roughly 190 ng of genomic DNA, equivalent to around 31,000 T cell genomes, went into each replicate PCR. Purified libraries were quantified with a Qubit 3.0 fluorometer, sized on a Bioanalyzer 2100, and re-quantified with the KAPA Library Quantification kit. Every immunoSEQ 96-well plate was sequenced on a separate single-read 150-cycle Illumina NextSeq 550 flow cell. For the original study's pipeline: The immunoSEQ output contained only junctional sequences without quality scores, so filtering could not match that applied to full-length reads. To assign V/J genes and CDR3, sequences were annotated using PyIR, a Python wrapper for IgBLAST v1.9, with IMGT germline references. Reads were filtered out if the reads had weak V/J assignments (E-value above 1e-6), no CDR3, stop codons, out-of-frame junctions, or ambiguous translated residues. V3J clonotypes were defined by identical inferred V gene, J gene, and CDR3 amino acid sequence. To compute the percentage overlap between repertoires, the number of shared unique clonotypes was divided by the size of the smaller repertoire. Three approaches were used to assess repertoire richness: RTK rarefaction, the Chao1 estimator, and Recon v2.1 estimates of unobserved clonotypes. OLGA was used to compute generation probabilities for all TCRbeta clonotypes that the gDNA method yielded from a few donors. TCRdb retrieved this table from immuneACCESS and kept in-frame rearrangements only. Not all clones are present; in checked studies, unresolved V genes account for under half, and no reason is known for the remainder. The DNA gave D and trimming, while V, J and clone size come from that table. The sample has some 320,000 clones on record, 80% to 90% of them singletons. Clones ranked in the top ten supply around 15% of the sample.

CDR3 length: 14 amino acids, cysteine to phenylalanine. The retained sequence is limited to the CDR3, 42 bases, with the frame set at the first base. The germline V gene (reference sequence) yields LNHDA for CDR1 and SQIVND for CDR2. Trimming accounts for 5 bases at V and 0 bases at J, while the number of junction bases matched to no gene is 4. Healthy HIV-negative adults with no recently reported acute infections or vaccinations were included as donors. Every donor was a Caucasian adult living in Nashville, Tennessee, USA. CD8 memory samples consisted of magnetically selected CD45RO+ cells combined with CCR7-negative CD45RA+ effector memory (TemRA) cells. After blood collection by leukapheresis, PBMCs were isolated using Ficoll-Histopaque density gradient centrifugation and then cryopreserved in the vapor phase of liquid nitrogen. Analytical flow cytometry was used to check the purity and quantity of each magnetically sorted T cell population. Genomic DNA was isolated from each sorted fraction and quantified by UV absorbance on a Nanodrop 2000c.

A word on this clone: What antigen it recognizes has not been identified. Per-base quality was not reported, and no clone a single base away is much larger than it.

General findings and caveats noted by the study authors: Clonotypes shared by all four sorted-subset donors showed higher generation probabilities than non-shared clonotypes. About 5% of naive CD4, 3% to 3.5% of naive CD8, around 2.3% of memory CD4, and approximately 0.4% of memory CD8 clonotypes were shared across a handful of donors. Only blood was sampled, and tissue TCR repertoires likely differ from those in blood. The genetic and exposure-history diversity represented was limited by the small number of donors. Pairwise subsampling led to the expectation that sequencing depth would affect the degree of clonotype sharing among donors. Naive subsets generally had larger estimated clonotype richness than memory subsets. Incomplete sequencing was indicated by rarefaction of sorted-subset datasets, despite the large sequencing depth.

In this chain, TRBV19 is recombined with TRBJ2-7, with 7 bases matching TRBD1. The sequence derives from a man between 18 and 35 years old in good health. Sequenced input: memory CD8+ T cells sorted from blood. Per the publication, the cell subset or site label means: CD45RO+ cells pooled with CCR7-negative TemRA cells. The CDR3 reads CASSGRTGSYEQYF. Read as DNA, the sequence is TGTGCCAGTAGTGGCCGGACAGGCTCCTACGAGCAGTACTTC. The full variable domain, completed from the reference TRBV19 and TRBJ2-7 proteins outside the CDR3, reads DGGITQSPKYLFRKEGQNVTLSCEQNLNHDAMYWYRQDPGQGLRLIYYSQIVNDFQKGDIAEGYSVSREKKESFPLTVTSAQKNPTAFYLCASSGRTGSYEQYFGPGTRLTVT.